These 15 T cell receptor beta chains originate from one sample sequenced in a study of identical twins. TCRdb recomputed calls from the 5' RACE reads with MiXCR, one row per CDR3 protein. The data contain over 200,000 distinct CDR3 sequences, about a tenth of them singletons. Sequencing used memory (CD45RO+) T cells sorted from blood. These receptors were collected from a woman between 18 and 29 years old in good health.

The table lists this clonotype with a few counts. The chain has TRBV6-2 or TRBV6-3 and TRBJ2-7; 8 nucleotides match TRBD1. The V gene's germline CDR1 is MNHEY and CDR2 SVGEGT. The CDR3 extends over 15 amino acids. V lost 4 bases to trimming and J lost 3 bases; unmatched junction nucleotides: 8. In DNA, the CDR3 is TGTGCCAGCAGTTCGCTGGACAGGGTATTCTACGAGCAGTACTTC. Its translation: CASSSLDRVFYEQYF.

This clonotype was counted ten times or more. V usage is TRBV18 and J usage is TRBJ1-2; TRBD1 might be the D (6 bases). The germline CDR1 and CDR2 sequences are KGHSH and LQKENI. CDR3 length equals 13 residues. V lost 3 bases and J lost 1, with 6 bases in between. The DNA of the CDR3 is TGTGCCAGCTCACCGGACAGTAACTATGGCTACACCTTC. It is translated as CASSPDSNYGYTF.

In its sample, this clonotype was seen many times. The V gene is TRBV7-2, the J gene TRBJ1-5; D perhaps matches TRBD1 (6 bases). The length of the CDR3 is 13 residues. V was trimmed by 4 bases and J by 5 bases, leaving 9 bases between them. Germline V lookup: CDR1 SGHTA, CDR2 FQGNSA. Here the CDR3 DNA reads TGTGCCAGCAGCTCCAACAGGGATCAGCCCCAGCATTTT. It codes for CASSSNRDQPQHF.

This clonotype was detected ten times or more. V and J are TRBV7-2 and TRBJ2-3, with TRBD2 as a possible D gene (6 bases). This CDR3 is 12 amino acids long. Germline V gene sequence: CDR1 SGHTA, CDR2 FQGNSA. The germline V and J ends were trimmed by 5 bases and 11 bases, with 14 bases remaining between them. CDR3 sequence: CASSLLGGLQYF. CDR3 sequence (DNA): TGTGCCAGCAGCCTTCTTGGGGGGTTGCAGTATTTT.

The chain uses TRBV27 and TRBJ2-7; unclear D gene. Trimming removed 4 bases at V and 3 bases at J, with 13 bases between. The V gene's germline CDR1 is MNHEY and CDR2 SMNVEV (reference sequence). This CDR3 has 14 amino acids. Written as DNA, the CDR3 is TGTGCCAGCAGTTCGGGCCCCTTCCGCTACGAGCAGTACTTC. Protein: CASSSGPFRYEQYF.

This clonotype was counted at least ten times. V gene TRBV2 combines with J gene TRBJ1-5; 9 nucleotides align to TRBD1. The CDR3 totals 15 residues. The trim removed 6 bases at V and 5 bases at J, leaving 8 bases unmatched. Per the germline V gene, CDR1 is SNHLY and CDR2 is FYNNEI. Here the CDR3 DNA reads TGTGCCAGCAGCGGTACCGGGACAGGGTATCAGCCCCAGCATTTT. This translates into CASSGTGTGYQPQHF.

The chain joins TRBV9 to TRBJ2-6; D possibly corresponds to TRBD2 (5 bases). The CDR3 is 15 residues long. Per germline, CDR1 SGDLS and CDR2 YYNGEE. V was trimmed by 3 bases and J by 3 bases, leaving 10 bases between them. The CDR3 here is CASSDVSGGANVLTF. For the CDR3, the DNA is TGTGCCAGCAGCGACGTAAGCGGTGGGGCCAACGTCCTGACTTTC.

This clonotype was seen many times. The chain recombines TRBV20-1 with TRBJ1-5; 11 nucleotides line up with TRBD1. After removal of 2 bases from V and 5 bases from J, the junction contained 2 bases not matched to a gene. This CDR3 contains 14 residues. CDR1 is DFQATT, CDR2 SNEGSKA, per germline (reference sequence). CDR3 bases: TGCAGTGCTAGACCGGGACAGGGGGATCAGCCCCAGCATTTT. Translating it yields CSARPGQGDQPQHF.

This clonotype has only a few counts. The chain carries TRBV5-1 and TRBJ2-2; weak D call: TRBD1 (5 bases). Germline V gene data show CDR1 as SGHRS and CDR2 as YFSETQ. V was cut by 4 bases and J by 1 base, with 14 bases left in between. The CDR3 is 16 amino acids. The CDR3 nucleotides are TGCGCCAGCAGCCCCGGTAGGGGCCGGAACACCGGGGAGCTGTTTTTT. The encoded protein is CASSPGRGRNTGELFF.

The V gene is TRBV7-2, the J gene TRBJ2-7; D possibly uses TRBD1 or TRBD2 (6 bases each). CDR3 size: 16 residues. In germline, CDR1 is SGHTA, CDR2 FQGNSA. Between the trimmed V and J ends, which lost 1 base and 2 bases, there was a span of 15 bases. DNA of the CDR3: TGTGCCAGCAGCTTAGGTCCCACGGAGGGGGCCTACGAGCAGTACTTC. The encoded protein is CASSLGPTEGAYEQYF. The complete variable domain, with remaining parts taken from reference TRBV7-2 and TRBJ2-7, reads GAGVSQSPSNKVTEKGKDVELRCDPISGHTALYWYRQSLGQGLEFLIYFQGNSAPDKSGLPSDRFSAERTGGSVSTLTIQRTQQEDSAVYLCASSLGPTEGAYEQYFGPGTRLTVT.

The chain recombines TRBV9 with TRBJ2-3; 8 nucleotides agree with TRBD2. The CDR3 extends over 16 amino acids. Trimming cost V 0 bases and J 3 bases; bases outside gene matches: 6. Germline CDR1 reads SGDLS; CDR2 reads YYNGEE. As DNA, the CDR3 is TGTGCCAGCAGCGTAGGGCCCAGCGGGGGAACAGATACGCAGTATTTT. This gives the protein CASSVGPSGGTDTQYF.

This rearrangement joins TRBV5-1 to TRBJ1-2; D may be TRBD1 (5 bases). With 4 bases removed from V and 4 bases from J, the gap between germline ends came to 14 bases. Per germline, CDR1 SGHRS and CDR2 YFSETQ. The CDR3 sequence is 14 residues long. The chain's CDR3 is CASSTGQTVYGYTF. The CDR3 DNA reads as TGCGCCAGCAGCACAGGACAAACGGTCTATGGCTACACCTTC.

The J gene is TRBJ2-7, the V gene TRBV3-1, with 10 positions matching TRBD1. Per germline, CDR1 LGHDT and CDR2 YNNKEL (reference sequence). The CDR3 covers 17 residues. Germline trimming cut 4 bases from V and 2 bases from J; bases unmatched to any gene: 11. The CDR3 region is CASSRQVSGTGAYEQYF. As DNA, the CDR3 is TGTGCCAGCAGCCGGCAAGTTTCCGGGACAGGGGCCTACGAGCAGTACTTC.

This clonotype has only a few counts. J is TRBJ1-1 and V is TRBV18, with TRBD1 identical over 7 bases. The CDR3 has 13 amino acids. Germline CDR1 and CDR2: KGHSH and LQKENI. After removal of 5 bases from V and 2 bases from J, the junction contained 2 bases not matched to a gene. This chain's CDR3 is CASSGQANTEAFF. CDR3 in DNA: TGTGCCAGCTCAGGACAGGCAAACACTGAAGCTTTCTTT.

This CDR3 is CASSDGGNGELFF. DNA for the CDR3: TGTGCCAGCAGTGACGGGGGTAACGGGGAGCTGTTTTTT. The chain carries TRBV2 and TRBJ2-2, with a tentative D call TRBD2 (6 bases). Germline CDR1 and CDR2: SNHLY and FYNNEI. The CDR3 totals 13 residues. V dropped 3 bases and J dropped 7 bases, with 9 bases sitting between them.